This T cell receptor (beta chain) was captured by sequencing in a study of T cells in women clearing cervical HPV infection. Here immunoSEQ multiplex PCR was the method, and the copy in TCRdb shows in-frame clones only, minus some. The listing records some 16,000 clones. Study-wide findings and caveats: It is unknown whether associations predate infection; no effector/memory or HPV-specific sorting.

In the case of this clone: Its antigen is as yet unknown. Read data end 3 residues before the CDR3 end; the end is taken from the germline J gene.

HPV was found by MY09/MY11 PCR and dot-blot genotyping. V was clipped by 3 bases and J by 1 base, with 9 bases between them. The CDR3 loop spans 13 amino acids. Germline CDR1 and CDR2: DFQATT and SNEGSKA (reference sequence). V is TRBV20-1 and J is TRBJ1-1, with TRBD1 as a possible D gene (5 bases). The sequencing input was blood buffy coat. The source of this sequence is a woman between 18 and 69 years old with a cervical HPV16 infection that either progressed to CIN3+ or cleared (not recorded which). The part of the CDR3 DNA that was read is TGCAGTGCTAGCGGACAAGAGAACACTGAA. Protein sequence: CSASGQENTE. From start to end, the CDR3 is CSASGQENTEAFF.